Described below is a single TCR beta chain sequence and its context. Its antigen is currently unknown. Method: immunoSEQ multiplex PCR; TCRdb's copy keeps in-frame clones and lacks some. Of some 100,000 clones listed, approximately 94% are singletons. This record comes from a study of siplizumab effects on memory and regulatory T cells. General study findings and limits: Sequences below about 10^-5 frequency were poorly captured, and few alloreactive clones mapped to unstimulated subsets. Researchers could not give a naive or memory phenotype to roughly 75-97% of proliferating CD4+ or CD8+ clones. Naive T cells appeared more diverse than memory cells and seemed to be major alloresponse contributors.

Germline CDR1 is SGDLS and CDR2 is YYNGEE. The CDR3 contains 15 residues. V was trimmed by 2 bases and J by 3 bases, leaving 11 bases between them. The chain combines TRBV9 with TRBJ1-4; maybe TRBD1 (5 bases). Sequenced material: CD8+ T cells sorted from blood. The sequence was collected from a human donor in good health. The CDR3 spells CASSVLGAPNEKLFF. CDR3 in DNA: TGTGCCAGCAGCGTCCTTGGGGCACCTAATGAAAAACTGTTTTTT.